Listed below are T cell receptor beta chains from one sample, sequenced in a study of blood T cell repertoires in COVID-19. The protocol was immunoSEQ multiplex PCR, while the TCRdb copy is restricted to in-frame clones and leaves out a portion. The sample has 55,000 to 65,000 clones; around 80% are singletons. Sequencing was carried out using peripheral blood. The receptors were gathered from a man aged 60-69 years with acute or convalescent COVID-19. Each CDR3 is given with its conserved first and last residue. The order of the fields is CDR3 length, D gene, V gene, clone size, J gene, CDR3 DNA, CDR3 protein. A D gene is named only where the DNA matches it firmly. Size is stated for part of the rows, as once, few or many counts, or as a class when the clone is expanded.

cdr3_length: 15; d_call: TRBD2; v_call: TRBV23-1; clone_size: .; j_call: TRBJ2-3; cdr3_nt: TGCGCCAGCGGGACCGCAAGCGGGAGATCGGATACGCAGTATTTT; cdr3_aa: CASGTASGRSDTQYF
cdr3_length: 16; d_call: TRBD1; v_call: TRBV5-3; clone_size: few; j_call: TRBJ1-5; cdr3_nt: TGTGCCAGAAGCCCGGAGGACAGGGGTATTGATCAGCCCCAGCATTTT; cdr3_aa: CARSPEDRGIDQPQHF
cdr3_length: 16; d_call: TRBD2; v_call: TRBV19; clone_size: .; j_call: TRBJ2-7; cdr3_nt: TGTGCCAGTAGTCCGGGACTAGCGGGAGGGCCTGACGAGCAGTACTTC; cdr3_aa: CASSPGLAGGPDEQYF
cdr3_length: 13; d_call: TRBD1; v_call: TRBV19; clone_size: .; j_call: TRBJ1-1; cdr3_nt: TGTGCCACTCAGGGGGCGGAATACACTGAAGCTTTCTTT; cdr3_aa: CATQGAEYTEAFF
cdr3_length: 15; d_call: TRBD1; v_call: TRBV11-2; clone_size: .; j_call: TRBJ1-1; cdr3_nt: TGTGCCAGCAGCTCAGGGGGATACGGTAACACTGAAGCTTTCTTT; cdr3_aa: CASSSGGYGNTEAFF
cdr3_length: 13; d_call: .; v_call: TRBV7-9; clone_size: .; j_call: TRBJ1-6; cdr3_nt: TGTGCCAGCAGCCCAACAGGAGAATCACCCCTCCACTTT; cdr3_aa: CASSPTGESPLHF
cdr3_length: 14; d_call: TRBD1; v_call: TRBV6-1; clone_size: .; j_call: TRBJ2-1; cdr3_nt: TGTGCCAGCAGTGAAGCACAGGGGAACAATGAGCAGTTCTTC; cdr3_aa: CASSEAQGNNEQFF
cdr3_length: 14; d_call: .; v_call: TRBV18; clone_size: .; j_call: TRBJ1-2; cdr3_nt: TGTGCCAGCTCACCCGGGACAAATAACTATGGCTACACCTTC; cdr3_aa: CASSPGTNNYGYTF
cdr3_length: 14; d_call: .; v_call: TRBV29-1; clone_size: .; j_call: TRBJ2-2; cdr3_nt: TGCAGCGTTTGGTGGCAGGGAAAATCCGGGGAGCTGTTTTTT; cdr3_aa: CSVWWQGKSGELFF
cdr3_length: 13; d_call: TRBD1; v_call: TRBV5-6; clone_size: .; j_call: TRBJ1-1; cdr3_nt: TGTGCCAGCACCATGACAGGGACCACTGAAGCTTTCTTT; cdr3_aa: CASTMTGTTEAFF
cdr3_length: 13; d_call: .; v_call: TRBV19; clone_size: .; j_call: TRBJ1-1; cdr3_nt: TGTGCCAGTAGCCCCTCCGGGGGCACTGAAGCTTTCTTT; cdr3_aa: CASSPSGGTEAFF
cdr3_length: 14; d_call: .; v_call: TRBV19; clone_size: .; j_call: TRBJ2-3; cdr3_nt: TGTGCCAGTAGTCCTAGCATTGTTATAGATACGCAGTATTTT; cdr3_aa: CASSPSIVIDTQYF
cdr3_length: 16; d_call: .; v_call: TRBV10-3; clone_size: .; j_call: TRBJ1-2; cdr3_nt: TGTGCCATCAGTGAGTCCGATAGGTTCGGGATTGGGGGCTACACCTTC; cdr3_aa: CAISESDRFGIGGYTF
cdr3_length: 15; d_call: TRBD2; v_call: TRBV5-5; clone_size: .; j_call: TRBJ2-7; cdr3_nt: TGTGCCAGCAGCTTGGGCGGGAGCCTACCCTACGAGCAGTACTTC; cdr3_aa: CASSLGGSLPYEQYF
cdr3_length: 12; d_call: .; v_call: TRBV15; clone_size: .; j_call: TRBJ1-1; cdr3_nt: TGTGCCACCAGCAGAGACAGGGGCGAAGCTTTCTTT; cdr3_aa: CATSRDRGEAFF
cdr3_length: 18; d_call: TRBD1; v_call: TRBV9; clone_size: .; j_call: TRBJ2-6; cdr3_nt: TGTGCCAGCAGCGCCCAAGGACAGGGACTCGTCTGGGCCAACGTCCTGACTTTC; cdr3_aa: CASSAQGQGLVWANVLTF
cdr3_length: 16; d_call: TRBD1; v_call: TRBV24-1; clone_size: .; j_call: TRBJ2-5; cdr3_nt: TGTGCCACCAGTGAGCCCGGGACAGGGCTTGAAGAGACCCAGTACTTC; cdr3_aa: CATSEPGTGLEETQYF
cdr3_length: 16; d_call: TRBD2; v_call: TRBV7-2; clone_size: .; j_call: TRBJ2-1; cdr3_nt: TGTGCCAGCAGCTCAATAGCGGGAGCCCTCTACAATGAGCAGTTCTTC; cdr3_aa: CASSSIAGALYNEQFF
cdr3_length: 13; d_call: TRBD1; v_call: TRBV19; clone_size: once; j_call: TRBJ1-2; cdr3_nt: TGTGCCAGTAGGACCGGGACAGAATATGGCTACACCTTC; cdr3_aa: CASRTGTEYGYTF
cdr3_length: 17; d_call: .; v_call: TRBV7-8; clone_size: .; j_call: TRBJ2-7; cdr3_nt: TGTGCCAGCAGCTTAGGTGCGGGTCGCCCGGATGGCTACGAGCAGTACTTC; cdr3_aa: CASSLGAGRPDGYEQYF
cdr3_length: 14; d_call: TRBD2; v_call: TRBV28; clone_size: .; j_call: TRBJ2-3; cdr3_nt: TGTGCCAGCAGCCCCGGGGGGGTCAGAGATACGCAGTATTTT; cdr3_aa: CASSPGGVRDTQYF
cdr3_length: 15; d_call: TRBD1; v_call: TRBV30; clone_size: .; j_call: TRBJ1-6; cdr3_nt: TGTGCCTGGAGTGTGCCCAGGGGGCCCCAATCACCCCTCCACTTT; cdr3_aa: CAWSVPRGPQSPLHF